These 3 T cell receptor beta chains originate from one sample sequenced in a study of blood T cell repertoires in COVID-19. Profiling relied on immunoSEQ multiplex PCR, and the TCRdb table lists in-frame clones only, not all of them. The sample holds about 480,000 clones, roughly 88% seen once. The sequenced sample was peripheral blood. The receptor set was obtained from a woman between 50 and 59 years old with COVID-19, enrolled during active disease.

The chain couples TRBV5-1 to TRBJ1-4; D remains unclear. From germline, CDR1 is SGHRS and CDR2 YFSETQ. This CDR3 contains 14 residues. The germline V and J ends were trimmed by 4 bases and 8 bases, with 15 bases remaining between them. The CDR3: CASSIDLPREKLFF. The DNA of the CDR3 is TGCGCCAGCAGCATTGACTTACCTAGGGAAAAACTGTTTTTT.

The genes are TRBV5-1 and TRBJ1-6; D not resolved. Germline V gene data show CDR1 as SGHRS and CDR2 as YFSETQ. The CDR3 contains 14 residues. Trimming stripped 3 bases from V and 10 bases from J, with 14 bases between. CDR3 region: CASSSDGGRSPLHF. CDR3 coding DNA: TGCGCCAGCAGCTCCGATGGCGGAAGGTCACCCCTCCACTTT.

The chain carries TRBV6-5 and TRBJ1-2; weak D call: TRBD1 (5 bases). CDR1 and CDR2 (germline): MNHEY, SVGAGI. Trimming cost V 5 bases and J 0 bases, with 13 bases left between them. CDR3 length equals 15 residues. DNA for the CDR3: TGTGCCAGCAGTCAGCGGGGGGTAACTAACTATGGCTACACCTTC. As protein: CASSQRGVTNYGYTF.